Sequencing of this T cell receptor beta chain was carried out in a study of blood T cell repertoires in COVID-19. CDR1 GTSNPN and CDR2 SVGIG come from the germline V gene (reference sequence). The V segment lost 2 bases and the J segment 4 bases; nucleotides outside the gene matches: 8. The CDR3 runs to 15 residues. Clones were read by immunoSEQ multiplex PCR, and TCRdb kept only the in-frame ones, dropping some. The sample has roughly 350,000 clones; about 89% are singletons. The sample taken for sequencing was peripheral blood. This sequence originates from a woman aged 25 to 45 with COVID-19, enrolled during active disease. J is TRBJ1-1 and V is TRBV30; TRBD1 matches 9 bases. CDR3 sequence (DNA): TGTGCCTGGAGTTCTCCCGGGACAGGGTCCACTGAAGCTTTCTTT. The encoded protein is CAWSSPGTGSTEAFF.